This T cell receptor beta chain was obtained from a study of blood T cells in healthy people across ages (dated by TCRdb to 2015 to 2017). Context from the whole study: Template switching captured roughly one uniquely barcoded TCR beta cDNA molecule per two T cells in model experiments. Using deep sequencing normalized with unique cDNA molecular identifiers, the study measured how TCR beta repertoire diversity changes with age. Donors were grouped into four age groups: young (average 16 years), middle-aged (roughly 40), aged (about 60) and long-lived (around 82). To avoid experimental bias, donors of different ages were randomly spread across the sequencing lanes. The study analyzed two additional independent replicas of 1 million unique cDNA reads from the same blood draw for two donors, one aged 18 to 30 and one aged 80 or older. Summary of the overall study and its limitations: The long-lived group showed more naive CD4+ T cells, fewer expanded clones and increased TCR diversity than the aged group, suggesting age selection. As age increased, observed TCR beta diversity per million T cells dropped in a roughly linear way, and a significant reduction was already evident by age about 40. Because the CMV infection status of the donors was unknown, age-related changes in expanded clonotypes may potentially have been confounded. Since profiling was done on bulk unsorted PBMCs, naive and antigen-experienced compartments could not be conclusively compared. The percentage of naive T cells measured by flow cytometry correlated strongly with observed TCR beta diversity. Total diversity estimates from one million sequenced T cells were considered lower bounds and underestimates.

The roughly 38 donors, aged about 6 to 100 years, were systemically healthy Caucasian individuals from Russia. Approximately 9.7 milliliters of peripheral blood were drawn from each donor into EDTA-treated Vacutainer tubes. Ficoll-Paque density-gradient centrifugation was used to isolate PBMCs, with at least 6.5 million obtained per sample. Total RNA, at least 5 micrograms per sample, was extracted from PBMCs with Trizol reagent. The percentages of naive CD45RAhigh/CD27high T cells were determined by flow cytometry on a PBMC aliquot from every donor. Reading the germline V gene gives CDR1 MNHEY and CDR2 SVGAGI. The CDR3, cysteine through phenylalanine, is 15 amino acids long. Here the CDR3 DNA is all that survives: 45 bases in frame from base 1. Trimming at the junction amounts to 0 bases on V and 2 bases on J, and the germline ends lie 5 bases apart. Library generation was performed with 5' RACE. Sequencer: Illumina HiSeq 2500. A second PCR of roughly 6 to 11 cycles was run with a J-beta primer mix and a sample-barcoded 5' primer. A template-switch 5' adaptor carrying 12 random nucleotides introduced a unique molecular identifier onto each TCR beta cDNA molecule. At least 3 million CDR3-containing paired-end reads were obtained from each sample. First-strand cDNA synthesis was performed from all RNA using the Mint cDNA synthesis kit, with priming by a TRBC-specific oligonucleotide. Following uracil-DNA glycosylase treatment, all cDNA underwent a first 18-cycle PCR with the universal primers M1SS and BC2_uni_R. Processing in the source paper ran as follows. For normalization, 1 million high-quality reads, each with a distinct molecular identifier, were randomly selected from each sample. Reads sharing molecular identifiers were discarded rather than binned into consensus sequences. MiTCR, run with a Q25 quality threshold and the strictest error-elimination algorithm, handled CDR3 identification, clonotype clustering and error correction. A nonparametric unseen species model with Euler transformation was used to estimate a lower bound on total TCR beta diversity. TCRdb reworked the public reads: Q25 trimming with fastp, MiXCR clone assembly, productive beta chains retained. Each entry merges the rows of one CDR3 protein and shows their most common DNA and genes. The V and J calls, along with clone size, are taken from TCRdb and not from the paper's own processing. Within this sample are 1.5 million to 2 million distinct CDR3 sequences, with 49% of them counted one time only. Around 2.1% of the sample is in the top ten clones.

As concerns this clonotype: Its antigen is unknown. No much larger clone is present one base from it, and per-base qualities are unavailable.

This receptor chain uses TRBV6-5 and TRBJ1-6, with the D gene not confidently named. This sequence originates from a woman between 35 and 50 years old in good health. The sequenced sample was blood. The sequence in DNA is TGTGCCAGCAGTTACTCAGCCGCCTATAATTCACCCCTCCACTTT. It translates as CASSYSAAYNSPLHF.